This is a list of T cell receptor beta chains from one sample in a study of T cells in Graves' hyperthyroidism and ophthalmopathy. TCRdb reprocessed the multiplex PCR reads with MiXCR, giving one entry per CDR3 protein. The sample lists about 570,000 distinct CDR3 sequences, 40% to 55% occurring once. Sequencing used peripheral blood or thyroid tissue (not recorded which). The receptors stem from an adult woman with Graves' disease, either hyperthyroidism or ophthalmopathy (not recorded which). CDR3s include the opening cysteine and the closing phenylalanine or tryptophan. D genes are given only for firm matches. Not all rows give a size; the values are once, few, many and, for expanded clones, a class.

D: NA
size: many
J: TRBJ1-5
V: TRBV10-3
CDR3: CAISPTGGNQPQHF
DNA: TGTGCCATCAGTCCGACGGGGGGCAATCAGCCCCAGCATTTT

D: NA
size: NA
J: TRBJ2-7
V: TRBV10-2
CDR3: CASSGGGLNYEQYF
DNA: TGCGCCAGCAGTGGGGGGGGGCTAAACTACGAGCAGTACTTC

D: NA
size: NA
J: TRBJ2-2
V: TRBV24-1
CDR3: CATSDHSKLGNTGELFF
DNA: TGTGCCACCAGTGATCACAGCAAACTAGGGAACACCGGGGAGCTGTTTTTT

D: NA
size: NA
J: TRBJ2-2
V: TRBV2
CDR3: CASSEVRGTGELFF
DNA: TGTGCCAGCAGTGAAGTTCGGGGCACCGGGGAGCTGTTTTTT

D: TRBD1
size: NA
J: TRBJ1-2
V: TRBV29-1
CDR3: CSPDRRSNYGYTF
DNA: TGCAGCCCGGACAGGCGCTCTAACTATGGCTACACCTTC

D: NA
size: many
J: TRBJ2-2
V: TRBV11-3
CDR3: CASSYYGELFF
DNA: TGTGCCAGCAGCTACTACGGGGAGCTGTTTTTT

D: NA
size: few
J: TRBJ2-2
V: TRBV13
CDR3: CASCNGGTGELFF
DNA: TGTGCCAGCTGTAACGGGGGAACCGGGGAGCTGTTTTTT

D: TRBD2
size: many
J: TRBJ2-2
V: TRBV11-2
CDR3: CASSKIKPGLAGAIGELFF
DNA: TGTGCCAGCAGCAAAATCAAACCGGGACTAGCGGGAGCGATCGGGGAGCTGTTTTTT

D: NA
size: many
J: TRBJ2-7
V: TRBV5-1
CDR3: CASSLGASQYF
DNA: TGCGCCAGCAGCTTGGGTGCCTCGCAGTACTTC

D: TRBD2
size: NA
J: TRBJ2-7
V: TRBV7-9
CDR3: CASSVGTSGGPYEQYF
DNA: TGTGCCAGCAGTGTCGGCACTAGCGGGGGCCCCTACGAGCAGTACTTC

D: NA
size: NA
J: TRBJ1-1
V: TRBV10-3
CDR3: CAISDVWKQENTEAFF
DNA: TGTGCCATCAGTGATGTCTGGAAACAAGAGAACACTGAAGCTTTCTTT

D: NA
size: many
J: TRBJ1-1
V: TRBV19
CDR3: CASARHETGSTEAFF
DNA: TGTGCCAGCGCCCGACACGAGACTGGCAGCACTGAAGCTTTCTTT

D: NA
size: many
J: TRBJ1-1
V: TRBV2
CDR3: CASIWDTEAFF
DNA: TGTGCCAGCATATGGGACACTGAAGCTTTCTTT

D: NA
size: NA
J: TRBJ2-1
V: TRBV14
CDR3: CASSPLSGQFF
DNA: TGTGCCAGCAGCCCCCTCAGTGGGCAGTTCTTC

D: NA
size: many
J: TRBJ2-5
V: TRBV20-1
CDR3: CSARRDNQETQYF
DNA: TGCAGTGCACGACGGGACAACCAAGAGACCCAGTACTTC

D: TRBD1
size: NA
J: TRBJ1-4
V: TRBV29-1
CDR3: CSLDTGEGREKLFF
DNA: TGCAGCTTAGATACAGGGGAAGGAAGGGAAAAACTGTTTTTT

D: NA
size: many
J: TRBJ2-7
V: TRBV7-9
CDR3: CASSLSGIYEQYF
DNA: TGTGCCAGCAGCTTGTCAGGGATCTACGAGCAGTACTTC

D: TRBD1
size: NA
J: TRBJ1-4
V: TRBV12-3/TRBV12-4
CDR3: CASSFRQGEKLFF
DNA: TGTGCCAGCAGTTTCCGACAGGGTGAAAAACTGTTTTTT

D: TRBD2
size: many
J: TRBJ2-7
V: TRBV6-5
CDR3: CASSPNLAGVSYEQYF
DNA: TGTGCCAGCAGTCCAAATCTAGCGGGAGTGTCCTACGAGCAGTACTTC

D: NA
size: many
J: TRBJ1-6
V: TRBV4-2
CDR3: CASRRESGNNSPLHF
DNA: TGTGCCAGCAGGAGGGAGTCGGGAAATAATTCACCCCTCCACTTT

D: NA
size: many
J: TRBJ1-2
V: TRBV4-1
CDR3: CASSQGRTGQLRF
DNA: TGCGCCAGCAGCCAAGGCAGGACGGGACAATTAAGATTC

D: TRBD1
size: NA
J: TRBJ1-2
V: TRBV7-9
CDR3: CATKTGQSTNYGYTF
DNA: TGTGCCACAAAGACGGGACAGTCAACTAACTATGGCTACACCTTC

D: TRBD1
size: many
J: TRBJ1-1
V: TRBV7-9
CDR3: CASSVDRGLMNTEAFF
DNA: TGTGCCAGCAGCGTTGACAGGGGGCTTATGAACACTGAAGCTTTCTTT

D: NA
size: many
J: TRBJ1-2
V: TRBV25-1
CDR3: CASSGLPRNYGYTF
DNA: TGTGCCAGCAGTGGTCTTCCGAGGAACTATGGCTACACCTTC

D: TRBD2
size: once
J: TRBJ2-1
V: TRBV2
CDR3: CASRGTSAYNEQFF
DNA: TGTGCCAGCCGGGGGACTAGCGCCTACAATGAGCAGTTCTTC

D: NA
size: NA
J: TRBJ1-5
V: TRBV7-2
CDR3: CASSISRGPQHF
DNA: TGTGCCAGCAGCATCTCCAGGGGTCCCCAGCATTTT

D: TRBD1
size: NA
J: TRBJ1-2
V: TRBV2
CDR3: CASSDPTGGGYTF
DNA: TGTGCCAGCAGTGACCCTACAGGGGGTGGCTACACCTTC